One and the same sample provided the 2 T cell receptor beta chains below, sequenced in a study of response to subunit inactivated influenza vaccine. One entry per CDR3 protein results from TCRdb running MiXCR on the RT-PCR reads. The table lists 800,000 to 1,000,000 distinct CDR3 sequences, over 20% of them singletons. The sample was PBMCs from blood, taken roughly 5 days after vaccination. These receptors all stem from a man over 45 who received an inactivated influenza vaccine.

The genes are TRBV28 and TRBJ2-4, with 10 bases matching TRBD1. Germline V gene sequence: CDR1 MDHEN, CDR2 SYDVKM. V shed 5 bases and J 8 bases; nucleotides not matched to a gene: 15. CDR3 size: 17 residues. As DNA, the CDR3 is TGTGCCAGCAGTGCGGGGACAGGGGCGACTTATGAGGACATTCAGTACTTC. Protein sequence: CASSAGTGATYEDIQYF.

The sample holds a few counts of this clonotype. The J gene is TRBJ2-1, the V gene TRBV6-2 or TRBV6-3; 7 bases match TRBD1. Trimming removed 4 bases from V and 6 bases from J; junction bases left unmatched: 3. The CDR3 runs to 13 residues. CDR1 MNHEY and CDR2 SVGEGT come from the germline V gene. CDR3 residues: CASSWDSFNEQFF. CDR3 in DNA: TGTGCCAGCAGTTGGGACAGCTTCAATGAGCAGTTCTTC.